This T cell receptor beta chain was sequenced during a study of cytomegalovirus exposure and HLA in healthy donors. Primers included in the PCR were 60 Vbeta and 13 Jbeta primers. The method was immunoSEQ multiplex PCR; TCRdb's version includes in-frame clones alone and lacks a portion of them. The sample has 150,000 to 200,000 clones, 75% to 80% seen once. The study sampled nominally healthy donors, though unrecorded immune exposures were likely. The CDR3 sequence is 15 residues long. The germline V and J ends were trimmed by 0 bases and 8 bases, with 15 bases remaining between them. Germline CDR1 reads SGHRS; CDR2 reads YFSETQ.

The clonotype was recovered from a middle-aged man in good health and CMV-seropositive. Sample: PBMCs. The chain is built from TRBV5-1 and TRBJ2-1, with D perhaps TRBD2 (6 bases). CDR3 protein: CASSLESGALDEQFF. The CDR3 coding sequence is TGCGCCAGCAGCTTGGAATCGGGAGCTTTGGATGAGCAGTTCTTC.